This entry lists 26 T cell receptor beta chains sequenced from one sample in a study of metastatic and nonmetastatic thyroid tumors. TCRdb re-called clones from the PCR reads using MiXCR. Altogether about 92,000 clones are present, more than 13% being singletons, with the ten largest covering roughly 4%. Each patient came to thyroid surgery without any prior treatment (of any kind). The sample was blood. All receptors come from a female donor with papillary thyroid cancer or a benign thyroid nodule (not recorded which). Some clones in this sample may be carry-over from other donors' samples.

On this clone: A read error may account for a junction end that differs from germline. V gene TRBV12-3 or TRBV12-4 combines with J gene TRBJ1-5, with D unresolved. This CDR3 is 15 amino acids long. CDR3 DNA sequence: TGTGCCAGCAGTTTAGCCCCCCAGGTGCATCATCCCCAGCATTTT. Its translation: CASSLAPQVHHPQHF.

This clone has ten or more counts. The chain is built from TRBV5-1 and TRBJ2-1; 9 bases map to TRBD2. V trimming: 6 bases; J trimming: 2 bases; junction bases outside the gene matches: 6. The CDR3 totals 15 residues. Germline V gene sequence: CDR1 SGHRS, CDR2 YFSETQ. CDR3 in DNA: TGCGCCAGCACCGTAGCGGGGGAGACCTACAATGAGCAGTTCTTC. This translates into CASTVAGETYNEQFF.

The chain has TRBV30 and TRBJ1-2; D is unclear. Trimming took 2 bases from V and 8 from J, leaving 9 bases between them. Germline lookup yields CDR1 GTSNPN and CDR2 SVGIG (reference sequence). This CDR3 spans 11 amino acids. The CDR3 protein is CAWSNLGGYTF. CDR3 nucleotides: TGTGCCTGGAGTAACCTAGGGGGCTACACCTTC. Filled out from reference TRBV30 and TRBJ1-2, the complete variable domain reads SQTIHQWPATLVQPVGSPLSLECTVEGTSNPNLYWYRQAAGRGLQLLFYSVGIGQISSEVPQNLSASRPQDRQFILSSKKLLLSDSGFYLCAWSNLGGYTFGSGTRLTVV.

This clone has a count of ten or more. This chain links TRBV12-5 with TRBJ1-1; D unresolved. CDR3 length: 16 amino acids. V lost 1 base and J lost 3, with 15 bases in between. Germline values: CDR1 LGHNT, CDR2 FRNRAP. CDR3 coding DNA: TGTGCTAGTGGTTTGGGAAGGACCGTGTTTGACACTGAAGCTTTCTTT. Protein sequence: CASGLGRTVFDTEAFF.

This chain connects TRBV11-1 to TRBJ2-1, with unresolved D. This CDR3 spans 16 amino acids. The V gene lost 7 bases and the J gene lost 5 bases, with 21 bases spanning the gap. Germline V CDR1 and CDR2: SGHAT, FQDESV (reference sequence). The CDR3 region has the DNA TGTGCCAGCATCTTTACACGCGCCACGGCTGACAATGAGCAGTTCTTC. Translation: CASIFTRATADNEQFF. The full variable domain, its missing parts supplied by reference TRBV11-1 and TRBJ2-1, is EAEVAQSPRYKITEKSQAVAFWCDPISGHATLYWYRQILGQGPELLVQFQDESVVDDSQLPKDRFSAERLKGVDSTLKIQPAELGDSAMYLCASIFTRATADNEQFFGPGTRLTVL.

To note about this clone: One junction end does not reproduce the germline sequence, and a read error may be involved. The V and J genes are TRBV6-2 or TRBV6-3 and TRBJ1-1; 7 bases line up with TRBD1. CDR1 is MNHEY and CDR2 is SVGEGT in the germline V gene. The CDR3 spans 15 residues. The CDR3 DNA sequence: TGTGCCAGCCACAGGGGCAACGTGGCGAACACTGAAGATTTCTTT. Protein: CASHRGNVANTEDFF.

Remarks on this clone: A much larger clone differs from this one at a single base, so this may be a read error. This rearrangement joins TRBV5-1 to TRBJ2-3; the match to TRBD2 covers 11 bases. Germline loops: CDR1 SGHRS, CDR2 YFSETQ. V shed 5 bases and J 7 bases; nucleotides not matched to a gene: 6. There are 14 residues in the CDR3. The CDR3 bases are TGCGCCAGCAGTCTAGCGGGGGGCCCATATACGCAGTATTTT. Translating it yields CASSLAGGPYTQYF.

There are many counts of this clone. The chain employs TRBV10-3 and TRBJ1-1; TRBD1 aligns across 10 bases. The CDR3 has 15 residues. V lost 4 bases and J lost 1; bases outside the gene matches: 3. Germline assignment: CDR1 ENHRY and CDR2 SYGVKD. The CDR3 is CAISAGTGENTEAFF. CDR3 in DNA: TGTGCCATCAGTGCAGGGACAGGGGAGAACACTGAAGCTTTCTTT.

As regards this clone: An end of the junction differs from the germline gene, which may be a read error. The chain uses TRBV7-3 and TRBJ2-1, with 7 bases fitting TRBD2. Germline assignment: CDR1 SGHTA and CDR2 FQGTGA. This CDR3 has 15 residues. CDR3 in DNA: TGTGCCAGCATCTTAATTGGTGTTTCGGGGGGTGAGCAGTTCTTC. Protein sequence: CASILIGVSGGEQFF.

The chain combines TRBV6-1 with TRBJ2-4; TRBD1 agrees at 9 bases. V trimming: 5 bases; J trimming: 3 bases; junction bases outside the gene matches: 5. CDR1 and CDR2 (germline): MNHNS, SASEGT. The CDR3 totals 15 residues. The CDR3 sequence: CASSTRDRVKNIQYF. CDR3 in DNA: TGTGCCAGCAGTACCCGGGACAGGGTCAAAAACATTCAGTACTTC.

This clone was counted ten times or more. The J gene is TRBJ1-1, the V gene TRBV27, with a possible D match to TRBD1 (5 bases). Germline V gene data show CDR1 as MNHEY and CDR2 as SMNVEV (reference sequence). CDR3 length equals 15 residues. V was trimmed by 0 bases and J by 5 bases, leaving 13 bases between them. The CDR3 DNA reads TGTGCCAGCAGTTTATCGATAGGGGCGAGAACTGAAGCTTTCTTT. Translation: CASSLSIGARTEAFF.

Notes on this clone: Given a much more abundant clone one base away, this may be a read error. The rearrangement joins TRBV4-1 to TRBJ1-4; 8 nucleotides match TRBD1. The CDR3 runs to 13 residues. The germline gives CDR1 MGHRA, CDR2 YSYEKL. V shed 0 bases and J 16 bases; nucleotides not matched to a gene: 7. The CDR3 spells CASSQEPGGYPFF. The CDR3 DNA sequence: TGCGCCAGCAGCCAAGAGCCAGGGGGCTATCCGTTTTTT.

This clone was observed a few times. The missing conserved phenylalanine or tryptophan at the end of this CDR3 makes a read error likely. The V gene is TRBV12-3 or TRBV12-4, the J gene TRBJ2-5; D possibly corresponds to TRBD2 (5 bases). CDR3 length: 15 amino acids. The V gene lost 6 bases and the J gene lost 5 bases, with 19 bases spanning the gap. CDR3 region: CASSRLMTAGETQYL. DNA for the CDR3: TGTGCCAGCAGCCGCCTCATGACGGCGGGCGAGACCCAGTACTTA.

The table lists this clone with many counts. The chain joins TRBV6-5 to TRBJ2-7; D uncertain. CDR3 size: 15 residues. Trimming removed 0 bases at V and 3 bases at J, with 12 bases between. In germline, CDR1 is MNHEY, CDR2 SVGAGI. CDR3 amino acids: CASSYSSSGRYEQYF. CDR3 sequence (DNA): TGTGCCAGCAGTTACTCGTCATCAGGCCGCTACGAGCAGTACTTC.

This clone was detected many times. The chain uses TRBV3-1 and TRBJ2-7; TRBD2 is a possible D gene (6 bases). The germline V gene has CDR1 LGHDT and CDR2 YNNKEL (reference sequence). V lost 0 bases, J lost 3 bases, and 15 bases lay in between. The CDR3 sequence is 16 residues long. For the CDR3, the DNA is TGTGCCAGCAGCCAAGATCAAGACGCCGGGAGCTACGAGCAGTACTTC. Its protein product is CASSQDQDAGSYEQYF.

This clone was counted ten times or more. The genes are TRBV18 and TRBJ2-1; D unresolved. V was pared by 0 bases and J by 6 bases, with 9 bases between. This CDR3 region has 14 residues. CDR1 and CDR2 (germline): KGHSH, LQKENI. CDR3 coding DNA: TGTGCCAGCTCACCACCGATGGGGTTCAATGAGCAGTTCTTC. This translates into CASSPPMGFNEQFF. The full variable domain, rest sourced from reference TRBV18 and TRBJ2-1, is NAGVMQNPRHLVRRRGQEARLRCSPMKGHSHVYWYRQLPEEGLKFMVYLQKENIIDESGMPKERFSAEFPKEGPSILRIQQVVRGDSAAYFCASSPPMGFNEQFFGPGTRLTVL.

Ten or more counts support this clone. The rearrangement uses TRBV7-8 and TRBJ2-7; no clear D gene. In germline, CDR1 is SGHVS, CDR2 FQNEAQ. The CDR3 runs 16 residues. Trimming cost V 2 bases and J 0 bases, with 14 bases left between them. CDR3 sequence (DNA): TGTGCCAGCAGCTTATCCTGGGCCACGTACTCCTACGAGCAGTACTTC. Translation gives CASSLSWATYSYEQYF. Variable domain in full (rest from reference TRBV7-8 and TRBJ2-7): GAGVSQSPRYKVAKRGQDVALRCDPISGHVSLFWYQQALGQGPEFLTYFQNEAQLDKSGLPSDRFFAERPEGSVSTLKIQRTQQEDSAVYLCASSLSWATYSYEQYFGPGTRLTVT.

This clone was seen more than once but under ten times. A much larger clone lies one base from this, so it may be a read error. The gene calls are TRBV28 and TRBJ1-1, with 7 bases that match TRBD1. The CDR3 is made up of 16 amino acids. Germline V gene data show CDR1 as MDHEN and CDR2 as SYDVKM. The CDR3 protein is CASRNLRGGINTESFF. The CDR3 nucleotides are TGTGCCAGCAGAAATCTCAGGGGGGGGATAAACACTGAATCTTTCTTT.

Only a few counts were recorded for this clone. The chain joins TRBV20-1 to TRBJ1-5; no firm D call. Looked up from germline, CDR1 is DFQATT and CDR2 is SNEGSKA (reference sequence). The CDR3 totals 13 residues. V was shortened by 6 bases and J by 3 bases, with 12 bases between the two germline ends. The DNA of the CDR3 is TGCAGTGCCCCCGGCCCGTTCAATCAGCCCCAGCATTTT. This translates into CSAPGPFNQPQHF.

Ten or more counts support this clone. This sequence joins TRBV2 and TRBJ1-6; TRBD1 agrees at 7 bases. Germline V gene lookup returns CDR1 SNHLY and CDR2 FYNNEI. Trimming removed 5 bases from V and 3 bases from J; junction bases left unmatched: 4. The CDR3 length is 15 residues. This CDR3 reads CASSLRTGYNSPLHF. The CDR3 bases are TGTGCCAGCAGTCTTCGGACAGGCTATAATTCACCCCTCCACTTT.

This clone appeared a few times. The chain recombines TRBV7-9 with TRBJ1-2; 7 bases are shared with TRBD1. Germline V gives CDR1 SEHNR, CDR2 FQNEAQ (reference sequence). With 2 bases clipped from V and 5 bases from J, the junction kept 8 bases outside the gene matches. The CDR3 sequence is 15 residues long. The CDR3 loop reads CASSLSLVQGYGYTF. In DNA form, the CDR3 reads TGTGCCAGCAGCTTATCATTGGTACAGGGGTATGGCTACACCTTC. Full variable domain (outside the CDR3, taken from reference TRBV7-9 and TRBJ1-2): DTGVSQNPRHKITKRGQNVTFRCDPISEHNRLYWYRQTLGQGPEFLTYFQNEAQLEKSRLLSDRFSAERPKGSFSTLEIQRTEQGDSAMYLCASSLSLVQGYGYTFGSGTRLTVV.

This clone was detected many times. The chain uses TRBV5-1 and TRBJ2-1, with 8 nucleotides matching TRBD1. J gave up 5 bases and V 0 bases, and 4 bases lay outside the gene matches. There are 15 residues in the CDR3. CDR1 and CDR2 from the germline V gene are SGHRS and YFSETQ. CDR3 amino acids: CASSLGGQGNNEQFF. The CDR3 bases are TGCGCCAGCAGCTTGGGAGGACAGGGAAACAATGAGCAGTTCTTC. Full variable domain (rest looked up from reference TRBV5-1 and TRBJ2-1): KAGVTQTPRYLIKTRGQQVTLSCSPISGHRSVSWYQQTPGQGLQFLFEYFSETQRNKGNFPGRFSGRQFSNSRSEMNVSTLELGDSALYLCASSLGGQGNNEQFFGPGTRLTVL.

This clone was seen repeatedly, ten times or more. Its ends do not fully match the called genes, so a read error is possible. J is TRBJ2-2 and V is TRBV10-1, with D maybe TRBD2 (6 bases). This CDR3 spans 14 amino acids. Germline V gene data show CDR1 as WNHNN and CDR2 as SYGVQD (reference sequence). As DNA, the CDR3 is TGCGCCAGCAGTGAGCGAGGACGGTCCGGGGGGCTGTTTTTT. It translates to CASSERGRSGGLFF.

In the case of this clone: The junction departs from germline at one end; a sequencing error may be responsible. The V call is TRBV2, the J call TRBJ1-6; 7 bases are shared with TRBD1. The CDR3 is 15 residues long. Germline V gene lookup returns CDR1 SNHLY and CDR2 FYNNEI. Here the CDR3 reads CASRSGGVGNSPIHF. CDR3 bases: TGTGCCAGCAGGTCAGGGGGAGTGGGTAATTCACCCATCCACTTT.

The chain uses TRBV5-6 and TRBJ2-1; D gene ambiguous. The germline gives CDR1 SGHDT, CDR2 YYEEEE. Trimming pared 7 bases from V and 7 bases from J, leaving 6 bases between. This CDR3 is built from 10 residues. The CDR3 region has the DNA TGTGCCAGCGGAAGGAATGAGCAGTTCTTC. Translated, it gives CASGRNEQFF.

The genes are TRBV20-1 and TRBJ2-3, with D possibly TRBD2 on 6 matching bases. The CDR3 covers 15 residues. Germline V lookup: CDR1 DFQATT, CDR2 SNEGSKA (reference sequence). Trimming stripped 6 bases from V and 6 bases from J, with 22 bases between. CDR3 bases: TGCAGTGCCTTCGATCCCCGTATAGCGGTGGATACGCAGTATTTT. It codes for CSAFDPRIAVDTQYF.